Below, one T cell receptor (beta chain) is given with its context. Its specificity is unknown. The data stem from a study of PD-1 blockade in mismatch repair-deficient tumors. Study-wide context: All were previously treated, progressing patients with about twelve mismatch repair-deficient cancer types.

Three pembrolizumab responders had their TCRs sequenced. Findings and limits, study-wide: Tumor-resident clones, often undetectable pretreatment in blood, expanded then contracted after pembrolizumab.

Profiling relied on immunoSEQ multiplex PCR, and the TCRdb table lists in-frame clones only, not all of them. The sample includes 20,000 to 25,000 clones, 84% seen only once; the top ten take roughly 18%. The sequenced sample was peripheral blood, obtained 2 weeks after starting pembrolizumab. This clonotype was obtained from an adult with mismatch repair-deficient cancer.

The CDR3 nucleotides read TGCGCCAGCAGCTTGGGAGGGGACGAGCAGTACTTC. Its protein is CASSLGGDEQYF. The rearrangement links TRBV5-1 to TRBJ2-7; D tentatively reads TRBD1 or TRBD2 (5 bases each). CDR1 is SGHRS, CDR2 YFSETQ, per germline. This CDR3 region has 12 residues. The ends were cut back, 0 bases at V and 5 bases at J, with 6 bases in the middle.